The source of this TCR beta chain is a study of response to subunit inactivated influenza vaccine. One entry per CDR3 protein, called by TCRdb with MiXCR from the RT-PCR reads. The sample shows around 520,000 distinct CDR3 sequences, around 11% of them seen only once. Germline lookup yields CDR1 SGHRS and CDR2 YFSETQ. J lost 5 bases, V lost 4 bases, and 10 bases had no gene match. The CDR3 contains 17 residues. The TCR comes from a man aged 45-60 years who received an inactivated influenza vaccine. Sequenced material: PBMCs from blood, taken on the day of vaccination. The rearrangement links TRBV5-1 to TRBJ2-1; TRBD2 agrees at 12 bases. The CDR3 coding sequence is TGCGCCAGCAGCATTCGGACTAGCGGGAAAATCCACAATGAGCAGTTCTTC. Residues: CASSIRTSGKIHNEQFF.